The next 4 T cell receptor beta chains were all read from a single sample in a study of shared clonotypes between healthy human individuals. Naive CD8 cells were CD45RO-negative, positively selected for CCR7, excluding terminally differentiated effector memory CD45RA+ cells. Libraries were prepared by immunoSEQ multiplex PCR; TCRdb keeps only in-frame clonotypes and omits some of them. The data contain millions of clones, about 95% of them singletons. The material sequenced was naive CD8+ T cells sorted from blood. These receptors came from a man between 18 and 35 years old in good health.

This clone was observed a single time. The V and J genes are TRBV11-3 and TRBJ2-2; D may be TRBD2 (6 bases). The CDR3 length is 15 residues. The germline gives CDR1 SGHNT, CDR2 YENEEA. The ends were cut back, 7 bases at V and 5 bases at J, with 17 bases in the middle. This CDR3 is CASKLGSSETGELFF. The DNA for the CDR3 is TGTGCCAGCAAACTCGGGAGTTCCGAAACCGGGGAGCTGTTTTTT. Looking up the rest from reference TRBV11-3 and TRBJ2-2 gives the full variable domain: EAGVVQSPRYKIIEKKQPVAFWCNPISGHNTLYWYLQNLGQGPELLIRYENEEAVDDSQLPKDRFSAERLKGVDSTLKIQPAELGDSAVYLCASKLGSSETGELFFGEGSRLTVL.

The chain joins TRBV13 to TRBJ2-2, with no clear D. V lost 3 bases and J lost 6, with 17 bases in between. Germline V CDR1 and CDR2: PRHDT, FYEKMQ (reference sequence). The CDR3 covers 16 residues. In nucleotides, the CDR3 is TGTGCCAGCAGCTTTTCCCTAGACGTGGGGTCCGGGGAGCTGTTTTTT. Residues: CASSFSLDVGSGELFF.

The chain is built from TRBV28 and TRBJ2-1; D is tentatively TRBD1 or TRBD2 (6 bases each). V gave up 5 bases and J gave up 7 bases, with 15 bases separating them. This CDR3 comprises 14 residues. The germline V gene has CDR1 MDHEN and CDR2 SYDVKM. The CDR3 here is CASSRVGGTNEQFF. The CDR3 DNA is TGTGCCAGCAGTCGGGTCGGGGGCACGAATGAGCAGTTCTTC. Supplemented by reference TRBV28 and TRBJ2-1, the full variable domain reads DVKVTQSSRYLVKRTGEKVFLECVQDMDHENMFWYRQDPGLGLRLIYFSYDVKMKEKGDIPEGYSVSREKKERFSLILESASTNQTSMYLCASSRVGGTNEQFFGPGTRLTVL.

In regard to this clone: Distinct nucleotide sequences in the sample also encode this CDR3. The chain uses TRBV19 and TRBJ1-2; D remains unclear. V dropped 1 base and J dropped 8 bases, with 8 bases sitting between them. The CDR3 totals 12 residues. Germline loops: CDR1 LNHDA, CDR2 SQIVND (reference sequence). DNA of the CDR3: TGTGCCAGTAGTATAGCCGCCGGAGGCTACACCTTC. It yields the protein CASSIAAGGYTF.